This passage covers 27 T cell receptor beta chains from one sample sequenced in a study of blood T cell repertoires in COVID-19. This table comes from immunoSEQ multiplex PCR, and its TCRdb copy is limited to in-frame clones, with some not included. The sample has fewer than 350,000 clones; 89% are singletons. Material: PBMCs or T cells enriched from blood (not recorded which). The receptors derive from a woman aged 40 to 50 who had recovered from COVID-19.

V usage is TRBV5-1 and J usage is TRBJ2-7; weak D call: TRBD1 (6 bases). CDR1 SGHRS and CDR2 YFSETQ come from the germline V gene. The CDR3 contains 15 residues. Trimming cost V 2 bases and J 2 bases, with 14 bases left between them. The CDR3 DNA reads TGCGCCAGCAGCTTCGGGCAGGGGTCTCCCTACGAGCAGTACTTC. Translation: CASSFGQGSPYEQYF.

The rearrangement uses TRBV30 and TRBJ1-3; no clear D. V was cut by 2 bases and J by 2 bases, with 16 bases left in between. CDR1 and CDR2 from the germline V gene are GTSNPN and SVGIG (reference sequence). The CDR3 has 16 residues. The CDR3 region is CAWSFPGQGTGNTIYF. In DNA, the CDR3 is TGTGCCTGGAGTTTCCCGGGTCAAGGAACTGGAAACACCATATATTTT.

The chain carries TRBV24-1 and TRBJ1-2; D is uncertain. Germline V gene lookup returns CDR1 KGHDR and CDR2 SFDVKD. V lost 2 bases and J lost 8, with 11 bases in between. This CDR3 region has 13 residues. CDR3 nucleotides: TGTGCCACCAGTGATTACGGCGAGGAAGGCTACACCTTC. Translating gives CATSDYGEEGYTF.

CDR3 sequence (DNA): TGTGCCAGCAGCCAAGGAGGCACTGGAAACACCATATATTTT. Protein: CASSQGGTGNTIYF. The rearrangement links TRBV3-1 (or the pseudogene TRBV3-2) to TRBJ1-3; no firm D call. CDR3 length: 14 residues. Trimming removed 1 base from V and 2 bases from J, with 6 bases in between. CDR1 is LGHDT, CDR2 YNNKEL, per germline (reference sequence).

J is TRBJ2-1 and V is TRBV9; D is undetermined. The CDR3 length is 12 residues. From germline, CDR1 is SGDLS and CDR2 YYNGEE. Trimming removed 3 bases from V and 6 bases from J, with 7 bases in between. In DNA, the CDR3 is TGTGCCAGCAGCGGCGGTGTCAATGAGCAGTTCTTC. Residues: CASSGGVNEQFF.

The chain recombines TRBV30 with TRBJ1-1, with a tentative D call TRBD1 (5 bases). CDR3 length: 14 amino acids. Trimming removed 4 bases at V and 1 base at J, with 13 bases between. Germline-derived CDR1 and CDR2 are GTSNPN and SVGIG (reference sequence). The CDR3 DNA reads TGTGCCTGGAATGACAAGGGGCCGAACACTGAAGCTTTCTTT. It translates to CAWNDKGPNTEAFF.

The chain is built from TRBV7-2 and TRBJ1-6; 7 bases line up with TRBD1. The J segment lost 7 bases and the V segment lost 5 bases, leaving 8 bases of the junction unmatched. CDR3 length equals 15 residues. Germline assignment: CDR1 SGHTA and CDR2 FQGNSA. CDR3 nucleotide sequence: TGTGCCAGCAGCATCTTAGACAGGGCGAATTCACCCCTCCACTTT. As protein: CASSILDRANSPLHF.

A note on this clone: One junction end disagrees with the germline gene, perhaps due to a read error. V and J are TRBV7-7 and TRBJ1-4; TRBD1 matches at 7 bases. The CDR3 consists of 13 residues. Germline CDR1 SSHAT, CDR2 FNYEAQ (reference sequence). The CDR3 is CASSLRTGEKLFF. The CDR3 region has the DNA TGTGCTAGCAGCTTGCGGACAGGTGAAAAACTGTTTTTT.

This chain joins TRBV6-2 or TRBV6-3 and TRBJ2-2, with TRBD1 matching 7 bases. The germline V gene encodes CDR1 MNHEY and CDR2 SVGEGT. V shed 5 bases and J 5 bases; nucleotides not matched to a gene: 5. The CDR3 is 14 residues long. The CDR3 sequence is CASSKGALTGELFF. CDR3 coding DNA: TGTGCCAGCAGTAAGGGGGCGTTAACCGGGGAGCTGTTTTTT.

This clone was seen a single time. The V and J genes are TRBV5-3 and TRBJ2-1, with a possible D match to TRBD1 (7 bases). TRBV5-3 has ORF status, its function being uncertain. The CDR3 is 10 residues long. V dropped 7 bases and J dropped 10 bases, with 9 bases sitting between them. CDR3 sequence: CARSGGEQFF. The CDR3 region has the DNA TGTGCCAGATCAGGGGGGGAGCAGTTCTTC.

The CDR3 DNA reads as TGTGCCAGTAGTATTAGGGGACTTAACTACGAGCAGTACTTC. Protein: CASSIRGLNYEQYF. The chain uses TRBV19 and TRBJ2-7; tentative D call: TRBD2 (6 bases). The CDR3 length is 14 residues. Trimming took 3 bases from V and 3 from J, leaving 12 bases between them. CDR1 and CDR2 (germline): LNHDA, SQIVND (reference sequence). Full variable domain (rest looked up from reference TRBV19 and TRBJ2-7): DGGITQSPKYLFRKEGQNVTLSCEQNLNHDAMYWYRQDPGQGLRLIYYSQIVNDFQKGDIAEGYSVSREKKESFPLTVTSAQKNPTAFYLCASSIRGLNYEQYFGPGTRLTVT.

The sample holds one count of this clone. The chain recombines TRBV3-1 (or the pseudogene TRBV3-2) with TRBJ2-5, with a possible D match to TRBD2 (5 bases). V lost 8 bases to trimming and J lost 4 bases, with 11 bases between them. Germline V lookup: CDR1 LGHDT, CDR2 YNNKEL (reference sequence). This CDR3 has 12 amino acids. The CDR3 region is CASDFGGETQYF. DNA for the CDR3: TGTGCCAGCGACTTTGGAGGAGAGACCCAGTACTTC.

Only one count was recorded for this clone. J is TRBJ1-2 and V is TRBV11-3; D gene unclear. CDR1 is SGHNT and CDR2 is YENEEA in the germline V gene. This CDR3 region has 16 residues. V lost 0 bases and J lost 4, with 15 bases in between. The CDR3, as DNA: TGTGCCAGCAGCTTAGATGAGTCGCGGCCCTTCTATGGCTACACCTTC. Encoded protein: CASSLDESRPFYGYTF.

CDR3 in DNA: TGTGCCAGCAGCCTCGGGGGTAGGCATCAGCCCCAGCATTTT. Translating it yields CASSLGGRHQPQHF. V is TRBV7-9 and J is TRBJ1-5; the D gene is possibly TRBD1 (5 bases). Deletions cut 5 bases from V and 5 bases from J, with 13 bases between. CDR3 length: 14 residues. Germline CDR1 reads SEHNR; CDR2 reads FQNEAQ (reference sequence).

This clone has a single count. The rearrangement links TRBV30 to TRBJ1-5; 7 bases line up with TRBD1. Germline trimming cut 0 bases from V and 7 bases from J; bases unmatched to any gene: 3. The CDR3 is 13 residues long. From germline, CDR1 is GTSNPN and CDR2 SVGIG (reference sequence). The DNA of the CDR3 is TGTGCCTGGAGTGTGGCAGGGGGGCAGCCCCAGCATTTT. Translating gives CAWSVAGGQPQHF.

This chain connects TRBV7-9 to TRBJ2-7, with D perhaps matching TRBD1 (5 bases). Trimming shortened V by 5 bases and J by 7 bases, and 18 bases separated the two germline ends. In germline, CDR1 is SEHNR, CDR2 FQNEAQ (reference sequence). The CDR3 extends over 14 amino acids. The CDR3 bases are TGTGCCAGCAGCCCGAGGCAAGGGGTGCGGGAGCAGTACTTC. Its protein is CASSPRQGVREQYF.

The DNA of the CDR3 is TGTGCCAGCAGCTTAACAGGGACCTACGAGCAGTACTTC. It is translated as CASSLTGTYEQYF. The chain has TRBV11-2 and TRBJ2-7; possibly TRBD1 for D (6 bases). The CDR3 length is 13 residues. Trimming pared 2 bases from V and 2 bases from J, leaving 7 bases between. Germline-derived CDR1 and CDR2 are SGHAT and FQNNGV.

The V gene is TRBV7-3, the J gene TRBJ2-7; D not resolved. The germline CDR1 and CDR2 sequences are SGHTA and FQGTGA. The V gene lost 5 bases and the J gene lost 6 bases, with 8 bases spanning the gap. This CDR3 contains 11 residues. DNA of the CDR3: TGTGCCAGCAGCAGCCTACTCGAGCAGTACTTC. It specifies CASSSLLEQYF.

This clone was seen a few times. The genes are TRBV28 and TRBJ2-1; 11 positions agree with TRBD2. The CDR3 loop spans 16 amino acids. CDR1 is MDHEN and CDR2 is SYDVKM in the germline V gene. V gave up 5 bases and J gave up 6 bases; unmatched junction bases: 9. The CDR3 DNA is TGTGCCAGCAGTGCCCCCACTAGCGGGGGTTTCAATGAGCAGTTCTTC. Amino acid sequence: CASSAPTSGGFNEQFF. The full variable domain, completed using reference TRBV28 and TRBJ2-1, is DVKVTQSSRYLVKRTGEKVFLECVQDMDHENMFWYRQDPGLGLRLIYFSYDVKMKEKGDIPEGYSVSREKKERFSLILESASTNQTSMYLCASSAPTSGGFNEQFFGPGTRLTVL.

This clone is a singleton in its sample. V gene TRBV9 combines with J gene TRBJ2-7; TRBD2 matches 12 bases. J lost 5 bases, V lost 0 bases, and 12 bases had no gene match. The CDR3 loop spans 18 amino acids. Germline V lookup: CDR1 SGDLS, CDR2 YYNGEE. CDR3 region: CASSVGLAGGLFNDEQYF. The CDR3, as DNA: TGTGCCAGCAGCGTAGGGCTAGCGGGAGGGTTATTCAACGACGAGCAGTACTTC.

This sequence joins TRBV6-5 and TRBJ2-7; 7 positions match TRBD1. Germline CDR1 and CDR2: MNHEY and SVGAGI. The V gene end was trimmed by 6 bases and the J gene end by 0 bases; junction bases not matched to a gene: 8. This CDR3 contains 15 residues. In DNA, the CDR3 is TGTGCCAGCAGCCAGGGGACAGTCAGCTCCTACGAGCAGTACTTC. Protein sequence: CASSQGTVSSYEQYF.

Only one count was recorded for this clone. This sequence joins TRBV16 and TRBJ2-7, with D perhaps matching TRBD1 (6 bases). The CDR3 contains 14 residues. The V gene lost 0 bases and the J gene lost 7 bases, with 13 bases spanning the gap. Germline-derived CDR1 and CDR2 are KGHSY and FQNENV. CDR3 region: CASSQSTPGDEQYF. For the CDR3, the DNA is TGTGCCAGCAGCCAATCAACGCCAGGGGATGAGCAGTACTTC.

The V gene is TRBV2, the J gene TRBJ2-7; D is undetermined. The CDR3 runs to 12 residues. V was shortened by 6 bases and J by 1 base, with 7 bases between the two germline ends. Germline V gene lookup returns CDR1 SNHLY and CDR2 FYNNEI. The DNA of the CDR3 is TGTGCCAGCAGGGCAGAATCCTACGAGCAGTACTTC. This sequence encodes CASRAESYEQYF.

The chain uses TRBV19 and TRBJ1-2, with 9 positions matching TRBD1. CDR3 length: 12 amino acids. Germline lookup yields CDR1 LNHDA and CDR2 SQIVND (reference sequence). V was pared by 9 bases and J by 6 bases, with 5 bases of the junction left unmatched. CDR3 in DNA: TGTGCCAGCAGGACAGGGGCTGATGGCTACACCTTC. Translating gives CASRTGADGYTF.

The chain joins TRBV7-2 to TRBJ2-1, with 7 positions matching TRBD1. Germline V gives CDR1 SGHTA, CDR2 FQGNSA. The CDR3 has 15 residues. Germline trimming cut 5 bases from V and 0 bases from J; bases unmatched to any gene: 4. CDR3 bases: TGTGCCAGCAGCCGCCGACAGGGCTCCTACAATGAGCAGTTCTTC. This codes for CASSRRQGSYNEQFF.

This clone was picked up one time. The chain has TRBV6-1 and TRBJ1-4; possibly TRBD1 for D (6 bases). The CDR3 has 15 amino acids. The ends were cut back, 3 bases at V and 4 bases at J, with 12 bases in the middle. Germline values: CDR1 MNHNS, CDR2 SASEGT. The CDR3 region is CASSDQTGVNEKLFF. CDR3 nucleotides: TGTGCCAGCAGTGATCAGACAGGCGTTAATGAAAAACTGTTTTTT.

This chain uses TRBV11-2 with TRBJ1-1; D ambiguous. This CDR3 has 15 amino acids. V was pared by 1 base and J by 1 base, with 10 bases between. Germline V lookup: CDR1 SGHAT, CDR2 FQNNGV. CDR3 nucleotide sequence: TGTGCCAGCAGCTTAGTCGGAGTCTGGAACACTGAAGCTTTCTTT. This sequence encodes CASSLVGVWNTEAFF.